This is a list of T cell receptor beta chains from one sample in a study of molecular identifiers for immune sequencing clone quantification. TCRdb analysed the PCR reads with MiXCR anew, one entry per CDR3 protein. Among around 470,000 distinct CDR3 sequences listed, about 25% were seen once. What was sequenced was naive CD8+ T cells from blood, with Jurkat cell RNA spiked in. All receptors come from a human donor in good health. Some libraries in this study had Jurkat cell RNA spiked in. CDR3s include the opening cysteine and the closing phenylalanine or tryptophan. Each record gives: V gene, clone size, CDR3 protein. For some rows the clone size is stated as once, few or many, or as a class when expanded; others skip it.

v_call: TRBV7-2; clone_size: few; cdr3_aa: CASSLGAGGGHEQYF
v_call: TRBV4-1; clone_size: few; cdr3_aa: CASSQINTGTGELFF
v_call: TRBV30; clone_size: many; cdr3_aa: CAWGTGLNTEAFF
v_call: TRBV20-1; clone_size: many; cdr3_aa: CSAKGQRNQPQHF
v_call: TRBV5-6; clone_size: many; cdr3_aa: CASSLDSNYGYTF
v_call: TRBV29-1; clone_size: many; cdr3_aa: CSVEIPGTTSYEQYF
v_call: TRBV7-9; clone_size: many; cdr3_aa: CASSLLQATNEKLFF
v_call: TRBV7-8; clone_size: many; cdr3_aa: CASSLLNGVSTDTQYF
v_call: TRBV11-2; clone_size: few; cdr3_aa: CASSLMAGAFQETQYF
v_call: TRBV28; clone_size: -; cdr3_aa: CASSLDSDHRF
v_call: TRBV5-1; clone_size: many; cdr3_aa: CASSLVRTGVPEAFF
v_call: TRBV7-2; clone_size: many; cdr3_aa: CASSPYGSSYEQYF
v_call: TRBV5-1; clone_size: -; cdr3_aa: CASSLGLAGAPEQFF
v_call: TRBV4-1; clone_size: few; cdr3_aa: CASSQVPADYEQYF
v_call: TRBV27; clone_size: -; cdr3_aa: CASSLNPGILPLHF
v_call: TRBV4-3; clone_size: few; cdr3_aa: CASSPGASGDYEQYF
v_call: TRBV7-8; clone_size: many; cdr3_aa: CASKDRAWTNEKLFF
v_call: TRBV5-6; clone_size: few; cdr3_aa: CASSSNPDLRETQYF
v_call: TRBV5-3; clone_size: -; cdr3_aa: CASSLTRNRGSTIYF
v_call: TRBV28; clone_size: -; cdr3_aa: CASSFPQGSAWYEQNF
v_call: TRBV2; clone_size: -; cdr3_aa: CASSTTGTAMPPHF
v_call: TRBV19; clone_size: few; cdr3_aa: CASSISASGGYEQYF
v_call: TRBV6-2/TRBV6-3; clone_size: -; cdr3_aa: CASSSQTGTGDYSNQPQHF
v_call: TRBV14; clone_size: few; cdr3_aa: CASSQVHRANTGELFF
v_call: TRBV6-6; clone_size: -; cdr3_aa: CASSYETSNQPQHF
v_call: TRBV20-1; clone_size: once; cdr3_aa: CSARGGGPGTAKNTIYF
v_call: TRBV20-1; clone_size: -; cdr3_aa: CSATGGSGGTNTGELFF
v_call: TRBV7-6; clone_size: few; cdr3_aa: CASSSGEGMNTEAFF
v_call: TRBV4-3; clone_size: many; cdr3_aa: CASSQGLAGVEQYF
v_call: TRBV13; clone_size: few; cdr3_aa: CASSFDQGDTQYF
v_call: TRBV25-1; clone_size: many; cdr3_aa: CASSEGQGEAFF
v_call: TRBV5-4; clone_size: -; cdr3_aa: CASSHSRAGYNEQFF
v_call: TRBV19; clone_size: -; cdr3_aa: CASSWTSGRAASEQFF
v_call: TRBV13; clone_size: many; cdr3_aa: CASSLESATEAFF
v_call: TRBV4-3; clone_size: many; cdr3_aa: CASSQDYADTEAFF
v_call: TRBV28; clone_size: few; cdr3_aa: CASSIPLSQPQHF
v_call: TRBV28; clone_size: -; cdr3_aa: CASSLWPGEQFF
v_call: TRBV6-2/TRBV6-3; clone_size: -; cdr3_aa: CASSPIDRSNYGYTF
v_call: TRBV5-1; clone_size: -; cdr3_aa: CASSLSGTNPYNEQFF
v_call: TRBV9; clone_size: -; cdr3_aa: CASSPTRTGPEQYF
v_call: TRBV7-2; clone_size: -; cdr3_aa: CVSSPGTSGESTDTQYF
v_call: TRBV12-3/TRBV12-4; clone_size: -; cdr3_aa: CASSFRVREPNYGYTF
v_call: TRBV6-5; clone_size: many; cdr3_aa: CASSYSRSELGNTEAFF
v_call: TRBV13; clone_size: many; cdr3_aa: CASSPRGKGGTEAFF
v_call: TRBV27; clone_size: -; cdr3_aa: CASSWGSASYEQYF
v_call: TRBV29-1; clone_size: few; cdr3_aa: CSVEDPLGSYEQYF
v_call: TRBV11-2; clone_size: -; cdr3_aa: CASSSAASYEQYF
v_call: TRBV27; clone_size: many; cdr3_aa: CASSLGGDRSYEQYF
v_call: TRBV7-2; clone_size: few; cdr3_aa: CASSLLRTDSYEQYF
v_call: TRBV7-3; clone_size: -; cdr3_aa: CASSLMGWEEAFF
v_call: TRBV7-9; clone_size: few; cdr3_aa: CASSFSSGGTGELFF
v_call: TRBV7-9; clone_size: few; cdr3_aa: CASSSPGQNTGELFF
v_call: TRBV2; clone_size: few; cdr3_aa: CASKQDYGYTF
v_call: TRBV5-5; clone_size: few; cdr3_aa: CASSLDRFSSYEQYF
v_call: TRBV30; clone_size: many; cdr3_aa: CAWSDTGTSTYEQYF
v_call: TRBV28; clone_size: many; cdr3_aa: CASSPEGLLFEQFF